The clone carrying this TCR beta chain has a single count. Its antigen is not identified. Researchers took blood at baseline, on cycle 4 day 1, and on cycle 7 day 1. Germline CDR1 is KGHSH and CDR2 is LQKENI. The CDR3 extends over 19 amino acids. V lost 0 bases, J lost 2 bases, and 20 bases lay in between. The data derive from a study of OX40 agonist ivuxolimab in advanced cancers. About the research overall: Dose-escalation patients suffered from hepatocellular carcinoma, melanoma, renal cell or head and neck cancer.

Sequencing was performed with immunoSEQ multiplex PCR; in TCRdb, only in-frame clones are kept and a portion is missing. Of fewer than 200,000 clones detected, 90% to 95% appear once; the ten largest clones hold about 0.33%. Broader study findings: At doses 0.1 to 3.0 mg/kg, CD4+ and CD8+ clones expanded.

The clonotype originates from an adult with an advanced solid tumor such as melanoma, head and neck, liver or kidney cancer. The input for sequencing was CD4+ or CD8+ T cells sorted from blood, taken in a trial of the OX40 agonist ivuxolimab. The chain links TRBV18 to TRBJ2-1; the D gene is possibly TRBD2 (6 bases). In DNA form, the CDR3 reads TGTGCCAGCTCACCACCGGGGTTAGTTGGCGGGGCCGCCTACAATGAGCAGTTCTTC. Protein product: CASSPPGLVGGAAYNEQFF.